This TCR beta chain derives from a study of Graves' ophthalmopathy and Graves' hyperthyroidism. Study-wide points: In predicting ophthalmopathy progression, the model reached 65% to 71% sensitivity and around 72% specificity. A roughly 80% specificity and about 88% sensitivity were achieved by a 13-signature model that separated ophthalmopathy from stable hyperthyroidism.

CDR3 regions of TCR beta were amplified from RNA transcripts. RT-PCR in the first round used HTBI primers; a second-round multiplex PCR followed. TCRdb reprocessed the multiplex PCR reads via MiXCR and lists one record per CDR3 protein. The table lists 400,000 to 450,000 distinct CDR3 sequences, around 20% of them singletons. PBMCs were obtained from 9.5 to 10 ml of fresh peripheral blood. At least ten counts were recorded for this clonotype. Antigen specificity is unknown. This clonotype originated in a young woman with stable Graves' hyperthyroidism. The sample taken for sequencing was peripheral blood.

The CDR3 region is CSARDPLADYYEQYF. The CDR3 DNA follows: TGCAGTGCTAGAGATCCCCTAGCGGACTACTACGAGCAGTACTTC. The V call is TRBV20-1, the J call TRBJ2-7; the match to TRBD2 covers 7 bases. Germline assignment: CDR1 DFQATT and CDR2 SNEGSKA (reference sequence). This CDR3 contains 15 residues. The V and J ends lost 0 bases and 3 bases, in that order; junction bases with no gene match: 8.